One sample yielded the 2 T cell receptor beta chains listed below, sequenced in a study of T cells in Graves' hyperthyroidism and ophthalmopathy. Amplification yielded TCR beta CDR3 regions, with RNA transcripts as the source. First-round RT-PCR of the TCR CDR3 relied on the HTBI primer set. TCRdb recomputed calls from the multiplex PCR reads with MiXCR, one row per CDR3 protein. This sample has hundreds of thousands of distinct CDR3 sequences, with 15% to 20% found just once. Sequenced sample: blood. These TCRs come from a man in his forties with Graves' ophthalmopathy.

Ten or more counts support this clonotype. V gene TRBV5-1 combines with J gene TRBJ2-1; 8 bases match TRBD1. The CDR3 loop spans 15 amino acids. The ends lost 0 bases at V and 10 bases at J; junction bases unmatched: 9. Germline V gene sequence: CDR1 SGHRS, CDR2 YFSETQ. In DNA form, the CDR3 reads TGCGCCAGCAGCTTGGGACAGGGGCTAGGAGAGGAGCAGTTCTTC. Its translation: CASSLGQGLGEEQFF.

The chain combines TRBV19 with TRBJ1-1; 10 bases line up with TRBD1. This CDR3 has 15 amino acids. V lost 5 bases, J lost 3 bases, and 6 bases stayed unmatched. CDR1 is LNHDA, CDR2 SQIVND, per germline (reference sequence). DNA of the CDR3: TGTGCCAGTAGTCCCGGGGACAGGGGCTACACTGAAGCTTTCTTT. This codes for CASSPGDRGYTEAFF.